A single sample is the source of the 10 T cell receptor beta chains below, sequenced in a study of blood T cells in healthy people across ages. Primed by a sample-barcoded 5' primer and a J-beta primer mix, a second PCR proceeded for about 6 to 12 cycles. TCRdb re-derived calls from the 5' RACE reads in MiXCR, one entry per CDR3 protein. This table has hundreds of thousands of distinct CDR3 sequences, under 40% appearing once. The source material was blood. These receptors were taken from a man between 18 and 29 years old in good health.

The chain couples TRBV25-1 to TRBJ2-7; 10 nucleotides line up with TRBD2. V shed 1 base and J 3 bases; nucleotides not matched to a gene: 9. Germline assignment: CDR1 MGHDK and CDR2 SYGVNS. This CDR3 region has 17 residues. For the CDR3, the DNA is TGTGCCAGCAGTGAATTTTTAGCCAGCGGGAGGGACTACGAGCAGTACTTC. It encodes CASSEFLASGRDYEQYF.

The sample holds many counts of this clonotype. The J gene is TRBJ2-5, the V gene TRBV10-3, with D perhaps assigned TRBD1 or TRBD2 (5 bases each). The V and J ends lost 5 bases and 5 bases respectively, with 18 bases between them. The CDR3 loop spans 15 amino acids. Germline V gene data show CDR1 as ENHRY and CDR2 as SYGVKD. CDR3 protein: CAISWTYNEGETQYF. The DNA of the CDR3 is TGTGCCATCAGTTGGACATACAACGAGGGGGAGACCCAGTACTTC.

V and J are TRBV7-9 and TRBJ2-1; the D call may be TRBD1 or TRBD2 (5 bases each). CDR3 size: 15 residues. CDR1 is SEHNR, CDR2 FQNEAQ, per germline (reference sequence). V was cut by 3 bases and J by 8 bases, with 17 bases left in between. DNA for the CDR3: TGTGCCAGCAGCTTTTCAGGGACGTTTGGAGATGAGCAGTTCTTC. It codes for CASSFSGTFGDEQFF.

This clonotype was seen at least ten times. CDR3 DNA sequence: TGCAGCGCTATGGACACCATATCCTCATCCCAGTACTTC. It yields the protein CSAMDTISSSQYF. The chain employs TRBV29-1 and TRBJ2-5; tentative D call: TRBD1 (5 bases). V lost 7 bases and J lost 9, with 21 bases in between. The CDR3 is made up of 13 amino acids. In germline, CDR1 is SQVTM, CDR2 ANQGSEA.

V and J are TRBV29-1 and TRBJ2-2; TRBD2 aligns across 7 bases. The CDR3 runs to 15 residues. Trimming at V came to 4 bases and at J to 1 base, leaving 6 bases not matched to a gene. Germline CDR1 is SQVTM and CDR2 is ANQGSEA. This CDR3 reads CSVVGGSLNTGELFF. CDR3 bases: TGCAGCGTTGTAGGCGGGAGCCTGAACACCGGGGAGCTGTTTTTT.

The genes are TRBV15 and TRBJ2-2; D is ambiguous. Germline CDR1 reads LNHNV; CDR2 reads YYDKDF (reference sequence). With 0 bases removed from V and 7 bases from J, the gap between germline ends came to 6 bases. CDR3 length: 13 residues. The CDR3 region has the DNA TGTGCCACCAGCAGAGATCTGAACGGGGAGCTGTTTTTT. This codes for CATSRDLNGELFF.

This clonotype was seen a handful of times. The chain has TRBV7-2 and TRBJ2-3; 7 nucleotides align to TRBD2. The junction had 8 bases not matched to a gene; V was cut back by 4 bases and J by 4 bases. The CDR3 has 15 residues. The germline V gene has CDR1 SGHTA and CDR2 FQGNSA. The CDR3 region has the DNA TGTGCCAGCAGCTCCTCCGGGACTACATCAGATACGCAGTATTTT. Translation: CASSSSGTTSDTQYF. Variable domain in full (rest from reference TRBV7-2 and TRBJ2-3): GAGVSQSPSNKVTEKGKDVELRCDPISGHTALYWYRQSLGQGLEFLIYFQGNSAPDKSGLPSDRFSAERTGGSVSTLTIQRTQQEDSAVYLCASSSSGTTSDTQYFGPGTRLTVL.

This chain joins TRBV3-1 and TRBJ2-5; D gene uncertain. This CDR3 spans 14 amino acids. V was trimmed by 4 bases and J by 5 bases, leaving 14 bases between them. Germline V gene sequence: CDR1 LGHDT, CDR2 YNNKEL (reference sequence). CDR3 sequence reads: CASSRLRATETQYF. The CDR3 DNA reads TGTGCCAGCAGCCGCCTTCGGGCGACGGAGACCCAGTACTTC.

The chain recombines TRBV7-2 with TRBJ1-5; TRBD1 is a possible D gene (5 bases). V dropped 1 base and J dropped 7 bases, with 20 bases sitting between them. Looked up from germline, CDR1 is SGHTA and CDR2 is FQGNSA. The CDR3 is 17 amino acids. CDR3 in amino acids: CASSLDQRGRIMQPQHF. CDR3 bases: TGTGCCAGCAGCTTAGATCAGCGGGGCAGGATAATGCAGCCCCAGCATTTT. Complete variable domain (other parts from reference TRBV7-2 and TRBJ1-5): GAGVSQSPSNKVTEKGKDVELRCDPISGHTALYWYRQSLGQGLEFLIYFQGNSAPDKSGLPSDRFSAERTGGSVSTLTIQRTQQEDSAVYLCASSLDQRGRIMQPQHFGDGTRLSIL.

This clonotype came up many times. CDR3 in amino acids: CATSRDRGRTEAFF. Here the CDR3 DNA reads TGTGCCACCAGCAGAGACAGGGGGCGGACTGAAGCTTTCTTT. The V and J genes are TRBV15 and TRBJ1-1; 8 bases fit TRBD1. V lost 0 bases to trimming and J lost 5 bases; unmatched junction nucleotides: 2. The CDR3 runs to 14 residues. Germline assignment: CDR1 LNHNV and CDR2 YYDKDF (reference sequence).